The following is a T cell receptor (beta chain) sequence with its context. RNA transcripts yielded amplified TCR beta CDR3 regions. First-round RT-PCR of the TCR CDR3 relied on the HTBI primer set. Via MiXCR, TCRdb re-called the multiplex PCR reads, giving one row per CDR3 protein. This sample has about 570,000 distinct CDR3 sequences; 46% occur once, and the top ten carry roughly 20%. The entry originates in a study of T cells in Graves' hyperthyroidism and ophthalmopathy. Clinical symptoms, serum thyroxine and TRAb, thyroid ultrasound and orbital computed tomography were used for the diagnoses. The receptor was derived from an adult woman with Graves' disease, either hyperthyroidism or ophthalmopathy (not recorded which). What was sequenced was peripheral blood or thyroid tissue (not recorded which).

The CDR3 spells CASSLQGPPAYEQYF. The CDR3 DNA reads TGCGCCAGCAGCCTACAGGGTCCCCCCGCCTACGAGCAGTACTTC. V gene TRBV5-1 combines with J gene TRBJ2-7, with D possibly TRBD1 on 6 matching bases. V shed 4 bases and J shed 2 bases, with 16 bases lying between them. This CDR3 is 15 amino acids long. CDR1 is SGHRS, CDR2 YFSETQ, per germline.